The clone carrying this TCR beta chain was detected a few times. Its antigen is unknown. Germline CDR1 is MNHEY and CDR2 is SVGAGI. The V end was cut by 6 bases, the J end by 6 bases, with 12 bases between. The CDR3 length is 13 residues. This record belongs to a study of shared clonotypes between healthy human individuals. General study points: The expectation was that sequencing depth would affect clonotype sharing among donors.

Profiling relied on immunoSEQ multiplex PCR, and the TCRdb table lists in-frame clones only, not all of them. The sample yields roughly 650,000 clones, 95% to 98% seen once. CD45RA+ naive and CD45RA-negative memory subsets were separated from CD4+ cells. The sequence came from a woman in her twenties or thirties in good health. Sequencing input: naive CD4+ T cells sorted from blood. Subset reported: CD45RA+ positively selected. The genes are TRBV6-5 and TRBJ1-5; D ambiguous. The DNA of the CDR3 is TGTGCCAGCAGGGCAGAGCGCTCTCAGCCCCAGCATTTT. Its protein product is CASRAERSQPQHF.